This TCR beta chain appears in the sequencing data of a study of shared T cell receptors in the human thymus (dated by TCRdb to the early 2020s). Looking at the study overall: The study examined how the human thymus generates shared, self-reactive T-cell receptor alpha chains.

Libraries were prepared through the immunoSEQ multiplex PCR assay. TCRdb's version of the immuneACCESS table is confined to in-frame rearrangements and falls short of the full clone set. An unresolved V gene accounts for under half of the shortfall where checked; the remainder is of unknown origin. Counted in this sample were some 640,000 clones; approximately 89% of them appeared once. Approximately 0.0097% of the sample lies in the top ten. Inclusive of the bounding cysteine and phenylalanine, the CDR3 is 15 residues long. Only the CDR3 part of the read is kept: 45 bases, read in frame from the first base. CDR1 is given as MNHEY and CDR2 as SMNVEV, both from the germline V gene (reference sequence). V has 5 bases trimmed and J has 5 bases trimmed; junction bases matching no gene number 7. For this clone: The specificity of this receptor is unknown. Base qualities are missing; no much larger clone stands one base away.

This sample also appeared in a second study, on human thymus T cells. The second publication reports: Donors were immunologically healthy infants undergoing open corrective cardiac surgery for congenital heart defects in Finland. Thymus tissue was collected as surgical resects that were removed during corrective cardiac surgery. Usage of V and J gene segments appeared to be biased in both the thymic and the peripheral blood repertoires. The related research reported highly overlapping thymic TCR repertoires among unrelated individuals. The study described the TCR alpha and beta repertoires in under ten infant thymus samples and a few matching peripheral blood samples. The cohort included more than 5 male and two female infants, with donor ages spanning 7 to 244 days. Thymocytes were mechanically released from the tissue and were stored as pellets of about 10-30 million cells at -70 degrees C. A QIAsymphony instrument was used to extract genomic DNA from the frozen cell pellets. TCRB and TCRAD loci were amplified from a standardized quantity of quality-controlled genomic DNA using the immunoSEQ multiplex PCR assay. The V(D)J region was spanned by amplicons of a length sufficient to cover the CDR3 and to identify V and J genes. Through the commercial immunoSEQ service, the amplicons were sequenced on an Illumina platform. Primer bias and sequencing errors were corrected as previously described, and TCRAD and TCRB definitions were based on the IMGT database. immunoSEQ Analyzer 3.0 and VDJTools were used for repertoire analysis, which covered basic statistics, V/J segment usage, diversity estimates, rarefaction and pairwise overlap. Chao1, ChaoE, Efron-Thisted, Shannon and inverse Simpson indices were used to estimate diversity, which was also estimated on datasets down-sampled to the smallest sample. Repertoire overlap used strict matching of CDR3 nucleotide sequence, V gene and J gene, with Jaccard-based multidimensional scaling clustering. Thymus samples yielded on average around 810,000 unique TCRB clonotypes, compared with 75,000 to 100,000 from blood samples.

This receptor chain uses TRBV27 and TRBJ2-2; the junction holds 8 bases that match TRBD2. Sequencing was performed on thymocytes. The sequence came from a boy younger than two with a congenital heart defect. Donor details come from another sample of the same person, matched by shared clones. The CDR3 loop reads CASSRVREGTGELFF. The sequenced DNA: TGTGCCAGCAGTCGTGTCCGGGAGGGGACCGGGGAGCTGTTTTTT.